Following are 8 T cell receptor beta chains from one sample sequenced in a study of blood T cell repertoires in COVID-19. TCRdb's copy holds only in-frame clones and misses some; the assay was immunoSEQ multiplex PCR. The sample holds around 220,000 clones, roughly 90% seen once. The source material was PBMCs or T cells enriched from blood (not recorded which). The receptors stem from a man aged 25-45 years who had been exposed to COVID-19.

CDR3 loop: CASSSHGTSGYEQYF. CDR3 bases: TGTGCCAGCAGCTCTCACGGGACTAGCGGCTACGAGCAGTACTTC. The chain carries TRBV5-4 and TRBJ2-7; 11 positions match TRBD2. The CDR3 has 15 amino acids. V was pared by 3 bases and J by 3 bases, with 5 bases of the junction left unmatched. Germline CDR1 reads SGHNT; CDR2 reads YYREEE (reference sequence).

A few counts support this clone. CDR3 protein: CASSEWGQAYHSPLHF. In nucleotides, the CDR3 is TGTGCCAGCAGTGAATGGGGACAAGCGTATCATTCACCCCTCCACTTT. This chain joins TRBV2 and TRBJ1-6; D is possibly TRBD1 (6 bases). Germline assignment: CDR1 SNHLY and CDR2 FYNNEI. The CDR3 length is 16 residues. Deletions cut 2 bases from V and 8 bases from J, with 16 bases between. The full variable domain, its missing parts supplied by reference TRBV2 and TRBJ1-6, is EPEVTQTPSHQVTQMGQEVILRCVPISNHLYFYWYRQILGQKVEFLVSFYNNEISEKSEIFDDQFSVERPDGSNFTLKIRSTKLEDSAMYFCASSEWGQAYHSPLHFGNGTRLTVT.

The rearrangement joins TRBV29-1 to TRBJ1-2; a possible D gene is TRBD1 (5 bases). Looked up from germline, CDR1 is SQVTM and CDR2 is ANQGSEA. V lost 6 bases and J 4 bases, leaving 9 bases between the germline ends. This CDR3 spans 11 amino acids. The CDR3 DNA is TGCAGCGTGGGGGGTGGCTATGGCTACACCTTC. This translates into CSVGGGYGYTF.

The gene calls are TRBV27 and TRBJ2-7; 9 bases map to TRBD1. The germline V gene has CDR1 MNHEY and CDR2 SMNVEV (reference sequence). The V gene end was trimmed by 5 bases and the J gene end by 3 bases; junction bases not matched to a gene: 2. The CDR3 loop spans 13 amino acids. CDR3 region: CASSVGQGYEQYF. The DNA for the CDR3 is TGTGCCAGCAGTGTGGGACAGGGCTACGAGCAGTACTTC.

The chain uses TRBV9 and TRBJ2-5; TRBD1 agrees at 9 bases. Per the germline V gene, CDR1 is SGDLS and CDR2 is YYNGEE. CDR3 length equals 15 residues. Trimming at V came to 6 bases and at J to 5 bases, leaving 11 bases not matched to a gene. CDR3 in DNA: TGTGCCAGCACCCCGACCGGGACAGGGAAGGAGACCCAGTACTTC. It translates to CASTPTGTGKETQYF.

V usage is TRBV11-2 and J usage is TRBJ2-3, with D perhaps matching TRBD2 (6 bases). Trimming took 5 bases from V and 9 from J, leaving 21 bases between them. CDR3 length: 15 amino acids. In germline, CDR1 is SGHAT, CDR2 FQNNGV. The CDR3 protein is CASSRIEAGRDTQYF. In DNA, the CDR3 is TGTGCCAGCAGCCGTATAGAAGCGGGTCGGGACACGCAGTATTTT.

The chain recombines TRBV10-1 with TRBJ1-3; D may be TRBD1 (6 bases). Germline CDR1 WNHNN, CDR2 SYGVQD (reference sequence). The germline V and J ends were trimmed by 2 bases and 5 bases, with 22 bases remaining between them. The CDR3 loop spans 18 amino acids. CDR3 sequence (DNA): TGCGCCAGCAGTGAGCATTGCCCAGGGGCAGGACCCAGAAACACCATATATTTT. Residues: CASSEHCPGAGPRNTIYF.

This rearrangement joins TRBV4-1 to TRBJ2-1; 13 nucleotides align to TRBD2. The CDR3 length is 16 residues. CDR1 is MGHRA and CDR2 is YSYEKL in the germline V gene. V gave up 4 bases and J gave up 7 bases; unmatched junction bases: 7. This CDR3 reads CASSRRLAGGINEQFF. The DNA for the CDR3 is TGCGCCAGCAGCCGCCGACTAGCGGGGGGTATTAATGAGCAGTTCTTC.